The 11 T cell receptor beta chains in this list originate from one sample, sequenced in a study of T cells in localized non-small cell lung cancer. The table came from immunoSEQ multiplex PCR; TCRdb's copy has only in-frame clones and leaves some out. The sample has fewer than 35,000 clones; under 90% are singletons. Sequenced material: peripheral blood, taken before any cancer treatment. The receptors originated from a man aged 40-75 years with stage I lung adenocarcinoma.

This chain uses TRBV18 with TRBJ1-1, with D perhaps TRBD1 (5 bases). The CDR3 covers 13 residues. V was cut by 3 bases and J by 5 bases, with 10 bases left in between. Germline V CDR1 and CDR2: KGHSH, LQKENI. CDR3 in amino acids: CASSPGRTTEAFF. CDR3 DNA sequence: TGTGCCAGCTCACCGGGGCGGACGACTGAAGCTTTCTTT.

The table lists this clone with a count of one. The CDR3 sequence: CASKPTGTVNTEAFF. Written as DNA, the CDR3 is TGTGCCAGTAAGCCCACCGGGACAGTGAACACTGAAGCTTTCTTT. The chain carries TRBV19 and TRBJ1-1; 7 bases line up with TRBD1. The junction had 8 bases not matched to a gene; V was cut back by 7 bases and J by 0 bases. CDR3 length: 15 residues. CDR1 is LNHDA, CDR2 SQIVND, per germline (reference sequence). The full variable domain, its missing parts supplied by reference TRBV19 and TRBJ1-1, is DGGITQSPKYLFRKEGQNVTLSCEQNLNHDAMYWYRQDPGQGLRLIYYSQIVNDFQKGDIAEGYSVSREKKESFPLTVTSAQKNPTAFYLCASKPTGTVNTEAFFGQGTRLTVV.

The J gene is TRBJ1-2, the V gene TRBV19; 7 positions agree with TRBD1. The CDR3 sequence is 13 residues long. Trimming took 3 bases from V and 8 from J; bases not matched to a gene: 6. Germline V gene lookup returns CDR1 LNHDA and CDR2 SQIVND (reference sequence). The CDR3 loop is CASSMEGAEGYTF. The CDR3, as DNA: TGTGCCAGTAGTATGGAGGGGGCGGAGGGCTACACCTTC.

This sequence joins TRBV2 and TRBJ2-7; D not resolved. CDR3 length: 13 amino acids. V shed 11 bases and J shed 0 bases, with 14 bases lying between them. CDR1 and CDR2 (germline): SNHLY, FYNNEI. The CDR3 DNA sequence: TGTGCCTCGTCTTACGATAGCTCCTACGAGCAGTACTTC. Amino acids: CASSYDSSYEQYF.

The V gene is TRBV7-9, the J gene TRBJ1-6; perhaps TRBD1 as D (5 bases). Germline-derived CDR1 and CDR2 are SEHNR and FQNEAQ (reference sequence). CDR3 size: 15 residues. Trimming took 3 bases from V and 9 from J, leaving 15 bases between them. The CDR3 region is CASSLRGVVGSPLHF. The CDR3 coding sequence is TGTGCCAGCAGCTTGAGGGGAGTGGTAGGTTCACCCCTCCACTTT.

Written as DNA, the CDR3 is TGTGCCAGCAGTTACTCGATCCGGGGGGTTAGGGATACGCAGTATTTT. Protein: CASSYSIRGVRDTQYF. This sequence joins TRBV6-5 and TRBJ2-3, with TRBD2 matching 7 bases. The ends lost 0 bases at V and 6 bases at J; junction bases unmatched: 9. This CDR3 contains 16 residues. Germline assignment: CDR1 MNHEY and CDR2 SVGAGI.

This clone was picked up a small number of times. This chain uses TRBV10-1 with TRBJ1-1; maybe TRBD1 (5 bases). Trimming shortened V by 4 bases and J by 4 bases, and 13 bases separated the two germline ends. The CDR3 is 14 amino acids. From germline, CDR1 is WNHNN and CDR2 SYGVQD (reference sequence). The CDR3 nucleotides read TGCGCCAGCAGTGGGGGCCAGGGCGGCACTGAAGCTTTCTTT. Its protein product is CASSGGQGGTEAFF.

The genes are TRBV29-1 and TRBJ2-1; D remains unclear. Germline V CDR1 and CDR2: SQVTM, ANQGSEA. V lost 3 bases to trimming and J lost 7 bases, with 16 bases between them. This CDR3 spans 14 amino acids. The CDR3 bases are TGCAGCGTTGACCTGGGTGCTGTTGCAAATGAGCAGTTCTTC. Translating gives CSVDLGAVANEQFF.

Written as DNA, the CDR3 is TGTGCCACCAGCAGAGATCGACGGGTAACGAACACCGGGGAGCTGTTTTTT. Translated, it gives CATSRDRRVTNTGELFF. V is TRBV15 and J is TRBJ2-2; D is ambiguous. Germline V gives CDR1 LNHNV, CDR2 YYDKDF (reference sequence). The CDR3 is 17 amino acids. Trimming left V 0 bases short and J 0 bases short, with 11 bases between.

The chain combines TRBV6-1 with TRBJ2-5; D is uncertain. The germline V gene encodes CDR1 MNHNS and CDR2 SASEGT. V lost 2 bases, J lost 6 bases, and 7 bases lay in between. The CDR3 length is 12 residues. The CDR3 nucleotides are TGTGCCAGCAGTGAAAACGTTAAGACCCAGTACTTC. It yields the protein CASSENVKTQYF.

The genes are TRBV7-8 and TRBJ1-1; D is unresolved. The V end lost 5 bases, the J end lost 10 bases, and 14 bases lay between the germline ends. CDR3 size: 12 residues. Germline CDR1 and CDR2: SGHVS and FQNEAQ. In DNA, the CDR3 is TGTGCCAGCAGCCCCCGAAGCGTAGCAGCTTTCTTT. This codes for CASSPRSVAAFF. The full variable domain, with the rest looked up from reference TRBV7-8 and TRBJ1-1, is GAGVSQSPRYKVAKRGQDVALRCDPISGHVSLFWYQQALGQGPEFLTYFQNEAQLDKSGLPSDRFFAERPEGSVSTLKIQRTQQEDSAVYLCASSPRSVAAFFGQGTRLTVV.